Reported below is one T cell receptor (beta chain). Its target is unknown. This sample was included in a study of identifying expanded T cells in peripheral blood. V shed 7 bases and J shed 3 bases, with 6 bases lying between them. This CDR3 region has 12 residues. Germline CDR1 reads MDHEN; CDR2 reads SYDVKM. No infections or other immune events were documented during collection. Study outcomes and limitations: About 1.3 clones differed between technical replicates, versus approximately 17 and 20 over time. Clone count variance between roughly two-week samples rose with total template count.

Clones were sequenced by immunoSEQ multiplex PCR, and TCRdb holds only the in-frame ones, with some missing. The sample lists 81,000 or so clones, 84% seen once, with 20% in the top ten. Sequenced sample: blood. The rearrangement joins TRBV28 to TRBJ2-2; the D is unclear. The sequence was obtained from a person between 18 and 75 years old in good health. The DNA of the CDR3 is TGTGCCAGCACCTTGGACACCGGGGAGCTGTTTTTT. This translates into CASTLDTGELFF.